This record covers a single T cell receptor (beta chain). This sample was included in a study of monozygotic twins with inflammatory bowel disease. TCRdb re-called the 5' RACE reads and catalogs CDR3 proteins one per entry, DNA excluded. This table lists 150,000 to 200,000 distinct CDR3 sequences. The CDR3 has 15 amino acids. CDR1 is LGHNA and CDR2 is YSLEER in the germline V gene. The source of this sequence is a human donor with ulcerative colitis or Crohn's disease, or a healthy co-twin of an affected twin (not recorded which). The chain uses TRBV4-3 and TRBJ1-6; there is no DNA to check the TCRdb D call of TRBD1. The sequenced material came from blood. The CDR3 sequence: CASSQGIGVSSPLHF.